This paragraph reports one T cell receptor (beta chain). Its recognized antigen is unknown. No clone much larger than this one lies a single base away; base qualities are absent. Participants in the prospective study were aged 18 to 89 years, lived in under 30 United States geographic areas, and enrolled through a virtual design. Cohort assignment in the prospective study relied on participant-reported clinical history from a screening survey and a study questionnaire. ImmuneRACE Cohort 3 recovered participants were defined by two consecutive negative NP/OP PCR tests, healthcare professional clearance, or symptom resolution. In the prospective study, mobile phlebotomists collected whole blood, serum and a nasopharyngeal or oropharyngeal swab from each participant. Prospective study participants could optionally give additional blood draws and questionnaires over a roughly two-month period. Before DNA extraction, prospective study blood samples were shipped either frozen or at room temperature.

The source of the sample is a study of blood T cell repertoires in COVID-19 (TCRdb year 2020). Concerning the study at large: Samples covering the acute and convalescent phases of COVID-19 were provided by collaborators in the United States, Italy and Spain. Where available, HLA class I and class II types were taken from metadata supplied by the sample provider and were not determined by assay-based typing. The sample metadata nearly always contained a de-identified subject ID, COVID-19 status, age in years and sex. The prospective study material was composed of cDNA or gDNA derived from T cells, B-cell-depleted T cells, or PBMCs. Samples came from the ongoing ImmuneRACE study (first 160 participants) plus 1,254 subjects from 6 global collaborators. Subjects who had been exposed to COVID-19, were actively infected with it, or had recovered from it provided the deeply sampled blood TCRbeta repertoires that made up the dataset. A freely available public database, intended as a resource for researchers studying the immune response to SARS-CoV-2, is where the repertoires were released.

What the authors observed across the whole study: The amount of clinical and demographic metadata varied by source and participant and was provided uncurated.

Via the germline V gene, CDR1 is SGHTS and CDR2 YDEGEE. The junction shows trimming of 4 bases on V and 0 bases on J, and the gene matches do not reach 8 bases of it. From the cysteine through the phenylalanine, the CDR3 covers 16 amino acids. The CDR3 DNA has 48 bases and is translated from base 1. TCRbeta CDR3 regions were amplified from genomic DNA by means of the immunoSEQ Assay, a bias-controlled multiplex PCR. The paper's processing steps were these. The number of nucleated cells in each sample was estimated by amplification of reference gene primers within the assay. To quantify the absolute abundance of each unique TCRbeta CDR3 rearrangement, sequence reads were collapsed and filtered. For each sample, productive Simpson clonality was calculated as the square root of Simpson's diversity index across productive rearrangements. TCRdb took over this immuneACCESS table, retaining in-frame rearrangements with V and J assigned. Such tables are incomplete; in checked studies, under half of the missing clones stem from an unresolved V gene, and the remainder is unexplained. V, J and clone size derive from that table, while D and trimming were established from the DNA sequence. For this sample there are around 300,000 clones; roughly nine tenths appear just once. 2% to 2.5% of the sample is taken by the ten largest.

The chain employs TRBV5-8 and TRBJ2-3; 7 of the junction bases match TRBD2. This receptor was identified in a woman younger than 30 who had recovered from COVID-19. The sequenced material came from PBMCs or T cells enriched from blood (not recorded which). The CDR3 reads CASSPGLVRSTDTQYF. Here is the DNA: TGTGCCAGCAGCCCCGGACTAGTTCGAAGCACAGATACGCAGTATTTT.